This entry features one TCR beta chain sequence. Its antigen is as yet unknown. CDR1 is SGHNT and CDR2 is YYREEE in the germline V gene (reference sequence). The CDR3 loop spans 15 amino acids. With 1 base removed from V and 6 bases from J, the gap between germline ends came to 16 bases. This record belongs to a study of T cell responses to AZD1222 COVID-19 vaccine. Study-wide context: Investigators merged groups given second doses at roughly 4 or roughly 12 weeks.

Sequencing used immunoSEQ multiplex PCR; TCRdb keeps in-frame clones, though not all of them. The sample contains fewer than 90,000 clones, around nine tenths of which appear only once. Study-level points and caveats: Dominant CD4 TCR responses targeted spike regions 160-218 and 743-854. Among spike-specific TCRs, nearly half reportedly target unmutated variant regions. In a largely white British group with more females than males, clonal diversity was possibly underestimated.

The material was peripheral blood, obtained on day 0 of AZD1222 vaccination. The TCR comes from an adult in good health. The V and J genes are TRBV5-4 and TRBJ1-1; D possibly corresponds to TRBD1 (5 bases). CDR3 DNA: TGTGCCAGCAGCTTGAGGCCCAGGGATGGAGCTGAAGCTTTCTTT. Residues: CASSLRPRDGAEAFF.